This TCR beta chain was sequenced during a study of vaccination and CD4 T cells after COVID-19. Overall study: Convalescent patients gave post-COVID blood a median about 100 days post-diagnosis, range 35 to 161. Taking of post-vaccine samples occurred a median approximately 76 days after dose two (range 14 to 241).

Treatment defined: roughly 10-day PBMC culture with coronavirus spike peptide pools or control peptides (ViraFEST assay). CDR1 SGHTA and CDR2 FQGNSA come from the germline V gene. Trimming took off 5 bases at V and 3 bases at J, with 10 bases between the two ends. This CDR3 has 13 amino acids. This clonotype was recorded a few times. The target antigen is unknown. Researchers used the Oncomine TCR Beta short-read assay to sequence DNA from cultured CD4+ T cells. Each CDR3 protein gets one entry after TCRdb re-called the PCR reads with MiXCR. The sample has fewer than 15,000 distinct CDR3 sequences, about three fifths seen once.

This clonotype was sampled from a human donor with COVID-19. V gene TRBV7-2 combines with J gene TRBJ2-5; D not certain. The input for sequencing was cultured CD4+ T cells from blood, taken after SARS-CoV-2 vaccination. CDR3 DNA sequence: TGTGCCAGCAGCCTGGATAGCAAAGAGACCCAGTACTTC. Protein: CASSLDSKETQYF.